These T cell receptor beta chains were read from a single sample in a study of T cells after posttransplantation cyclophosphamide. TCRdb's table, derived via immunoSEQ multiplex PCR, lists solely in-frame clones and lacks some. Observed are roughly 45,000 clones, no singletons, with the top ten taking around 2.2%. Sequenced material: PBMCs. Receptor source: a man aged 35 to 55 in good health, CMV-negative, and a related stem cell transplant donor. Each CDR3 is given with its conserved first and last residue. The order of the fields is CDR3 length, D gene, clone size, V gene, J gene, CDR3 DNA, CDR3 protein. A D gene is named only where the DNA matches it firmly. Clone size is given for some rows only: seen once, a few or many times, or a class if the clone is expanded.

16	NA	few	TRBV28	TRBJ1-6	TGTGCCAGCAGTTTGGTCGGGCAGGGTAATAATTCACCCCTCCACTTT	CASSLVGQGNNSPLHF
14	NA	many	TRBV27	TRBJ2-1	TGTGCCAGCAGGAAACAGGGCCCGCAAAATGAGCAGTTCTTC	CASRKQGPQNEQFF
15	TRBD2	many	TRBV19	TRBJ2-3	TGTGCCAGTAGTCTGACTAGCGGTAGCACAGATACGCAGTATTTT	CASSLTSGSTDTQYF
15	NA	NA	TRBV19	TRBJ2-1	TGTGCCAGTAGTATATCGGGGAACGCCTACAATGAGCAGTTCTTC	CASSISGNAYNEQFF
14	NA	many	TRBV28	TRBJ2-5	TGTGCCAGCAGCTCCACTCGGTACCAAGAGACCCAGTACTTC	CASSSTRYQETQYF
14	TRBD1	many	TRBV7-6	TRBJ1-4	TGTGCCAGCAGCTTGGGGGACAGGGGGCTTGGACTGTTTTTT	CASSLGDRGLGLFF
14	NA	many	TRBV27	TRBJ1-2	TGTGCCAGCAGTGGACAGAGTTTATTCCATGGCTACACCTTC	CASSGQSLFHGYTF
17	TRBD1	many	TRBV7-2	TRBJ2-1	TGTGCCAGCAGCCTCGGACAGGGTCCCTTTGGGGACAATGAGCAGTTCTTC	CASSLGQGPFGDNEQFF
14	TRBD1	many	TRBV6-5	TRBJ2-7	TGTGCCAGCAGTACCTACAGGGGGTCCTACGAGCAGTACTTC	CASSTYRGSYEQYF
16	NA	few	TRBV9	TRBJ2-5	TGTGCCAGCAGCGTAGGCCTCAGGGGCCACCAAGAGACCCAGTACTTC	CASSVGLRGHQETQYF
15	NA	many	TRBV28	TRBJ2-7	TGTGCCAGCAGCACTGGGGCAGGGCTCTCCTACGAGCAGTACTTC	CASSTGAGLSYEQYF
18	TRBD2	many	TRBV5-1	TRBJ2-1	TGCGCCAGCAGCTCAATCACTTGGGAACTAGCGGGCAACAATGAGCAGTTCTTC	CASSSITWELAGNNEQFF
17	TRBD1	many	TRBV27	TRBJ1-2	TGTGCCAGCAGTTTAAGAGGGACAGGAGCTCTGTCTCGTGGCTACACCTTC	CASSLRGTGALSRGYTF
13	NA	many	TRBV7-7	TRBJ2-5	TGTGCTAGCAGCCCGACAGAGACCGGGACCCAGTACTTC	CASSPTETGTQYF
13	TRBD1	few	TRBV9	TRBJ2-1	TGTGCCAGCAGCGGAGGACAGGACAATGAGCAGTTCTTC	CASSGGQDNEQFF
15	NA	few	TRBV28	TRBJ2-5	TGTGCCAGCAGTTTATCTCCGGCAGGACAAGAGACCCAGTACTTC	CASSLSPAGQETQYF
16	TRBD2	many	TRBV9	TRBJ2-2	TGTGCCAGCAGCGTCACTAGCGTTCCCTCAACCGGGGAGCTGTTTTTT	CASSVTSVPSTGELFF